This T cell receptor beta chain was identified in a study of T-cell memory formation after mild COVID-19. Study background: Largely donor-specific sequence clusters came from a couple of donors.

Notes on this clonotype: Its antigen is unknown.

cDNA libraries for TCR alpha and TCR beta, carrying sample barcodes and UMIs, came from 5'RACE with constant-segment primers. TCRdb reprocessed the 5' RACE reads via MiXCR and lists one record per CDR3 protein. The data hold 580,000 or so distinct CDR3 sequences, with roughly 17% observed a single time. This CDR3 region has 13 residues. Trimming stripped 4 bases from V and 8 bases from J, with 13 bases between. Findings and limits, study-wide: Mainly in CM and EM were contracting CD4+ clones; CD8+ were in EMRA.

This clonotype was sampled from an adult woman who had mild COVID-19 (a few samples of this study predate the infection). Cell type and time point are not known. This chain uses TRBV12-3 or TRBV12-4 with TRBJ2-3; possible D gene TRBD2, 6 bases. The sequenced sample was PBMCs or a T cell subset sorted from them (not recorded which). The CDR3 loop reads CASSSRDLVTQYF. DNA for the CDR3: TGTGCCAGCAGTTCCCGGGACTTGGTTACGCAGTATTTT.